Sequencing of this TCR beta chain was carried out in a study of cytomegalovirus exposure and HLA in healthy donors. Trimming removed 3 bases at V and 7 bases at J, with 20 bases between. The CDR3 extends over 16 amino acids. CDR1 and CDR2 (germline): SGHTS, YDEGEE. With 60 Vbeta and 13 Jbeta primers, the PCR was carried out. This table comes from immunoSEQ multiplex PCR, and its TCRdb copy is limited to in-frame clones, with some not included. The sample has 160,000 or so clones, 80% seen once. This sequence joins TRBV5-8 and TRBJ1-5; TRBD1 is a possible D gene (5 bases). The sequencing sample was made of PBMCs. The receptor was derived from a male donor in good health and CMV-seropositive. CDR3 bases: TGTGCCAGCAGCTCGTCAACAGGTGCTATATCGCAGCCCCAGCATTTT. It yields the protein CASSSSTGAISQPQHF.